This TCR beta chain was obtained from a study of beta chain features in type 1 diabetes. Study at large: Sorted cells numbering around 110,000,000 were examined across all samples. Study-level findings and limits: Shorter templates may be favored by PCR, equally so in patients and controls. The naive, central memory and Treg TCRB repertoires of patients appeared to be more similar to one another than those of healthy donors.

About this clone: Its antigen remains unknown.

This CDR3 comprises 13 residues. From germline, CDR1 is ENHRY and CDR2 SYGVKD. V was cut by 7 bases and J by 5 bases, with 14 bases left in between. The entirety of the isolated RNA underwent reverse transcription, so expressed TCRB transcripts were sequenced. The data were produced by immunoSEQ multiplex PCR, yet TCRdb's version contains in-frame clones alone and is incomplete. In the table there are 300,000 to 400,000 clones, 10% to 15% of which are singletons. Blood was drawn once from each donor into heparinised tubes. The draws averaged about 120 mL. V is TRBV10-3 and J is TRBJ1-1; no firm D call. Sequenced: naive CD4+ T cells from blood. This TCR came from a man in his late teens or twenties in good health. Written as DNA, the CDR3 is TGTGCCATCAAACGGGATGGCCCGACTGAAGCTTTCTTT. Protein: CAIKRDGPTEAFF.